This record looks at one T cell receptor beta chain sequence and its context. Antigen specificity is unknown. The data originate from a study of CD8 T cells in ankylosing spondylitis. In TCRdb, the 5' RACE reads were re-called with MiXCR into one record per CDR3 protein. Of roughly 700,000 distinct CDR3 sequences in the sample, around 19% were seen once. Study conclusions and caveats: There were earlier reports of some motif variants in reactive arthritis synovial fluid and blood. It appeared that ankylosing spondylitis blood was characterized by a TCR beta motif of eight highly homologous variants. CD8+ cells made up the disease-linked clones, which were relatively rare in peripheral blood.

Germline lookup yields CDR1 MNHEY and CDR2 SVGAGI. The V gene lost 0 bases and the J gene lost 6 bases, with 15 bases spanning the gap. This CDR3 contains 16 residues. The chain carries TRBV6-5 and TRBJ2-1; D might be TRBD1 or TRBD2, each matching 5 bases. The specimen sequenced was blood, either unsorted or a sorted T cell fraction (not recorded which). This receptor was identified in a male donor with ankylosing spondylitis. CDR3 amino acids: CASSYSIRGGSNEQFF. The CDR3 coding sequence is TGTGCCAGCAGTTACTCGATACGTGGGGGATCCAATGAGCAGTTCTTC.